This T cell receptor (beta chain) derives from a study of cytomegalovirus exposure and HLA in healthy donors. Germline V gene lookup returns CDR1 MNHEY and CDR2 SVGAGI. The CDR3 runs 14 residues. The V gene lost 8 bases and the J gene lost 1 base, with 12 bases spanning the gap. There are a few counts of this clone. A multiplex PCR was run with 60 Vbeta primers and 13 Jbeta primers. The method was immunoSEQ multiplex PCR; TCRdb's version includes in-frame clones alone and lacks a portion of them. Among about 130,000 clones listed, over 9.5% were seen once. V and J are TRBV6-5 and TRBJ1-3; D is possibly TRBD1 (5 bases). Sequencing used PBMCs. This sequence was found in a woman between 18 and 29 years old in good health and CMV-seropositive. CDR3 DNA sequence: TGTGCCAGCTCAGGAGACAGATCTGGAAACACCATATATTTT. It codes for CASSGDRSGNTIYF.